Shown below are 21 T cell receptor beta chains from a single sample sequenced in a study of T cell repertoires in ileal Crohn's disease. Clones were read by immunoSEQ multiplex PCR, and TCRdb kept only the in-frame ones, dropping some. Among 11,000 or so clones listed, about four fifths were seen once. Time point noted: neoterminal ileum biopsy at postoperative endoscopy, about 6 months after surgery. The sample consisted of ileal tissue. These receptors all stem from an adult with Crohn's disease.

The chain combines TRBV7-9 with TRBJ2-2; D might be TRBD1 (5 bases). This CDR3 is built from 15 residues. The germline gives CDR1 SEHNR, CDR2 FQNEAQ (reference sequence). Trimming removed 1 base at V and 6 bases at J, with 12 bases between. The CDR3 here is CASSLVQGFAGELFF. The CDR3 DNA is TGTGCCAGCAGCTTAGTGCAGGGATTTGCCGGGGAGCTGTTTTTT.

The CDR3 coding sequence is TGTGCCAGCAGCTTAGTGGCAAATTCACCCCTCCACTTT. Protein product: CASSLVANSPLHF. The V gene is TRBV11-2, the J gene TRBJ1-6; D remains unclear. This CDR3 contains 13 residues. Germline CDR1 is SGHAT and CDR2 is FQNNGV. The V gene lost 1 base and the J gene lost 7 bases, with 5 bases spanning the gap.

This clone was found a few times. CDR3 amino acids: CASSVGEIVGRPYGYTF. The CDR3 region has the DNA TGTGCCAGCAGCGTAGGGGAGATCGTTGGTAGACCATATGGCTACACCTTC. V and J are TRBV9 and TRBJ1-2; D unresolved. Trimming cost V 0 bases and J 5 bases, with 20 bases left between them. The CDR3 has 17 residues. Germline CDR1 reads SGDLS; CDR2 reads YYNGEE.

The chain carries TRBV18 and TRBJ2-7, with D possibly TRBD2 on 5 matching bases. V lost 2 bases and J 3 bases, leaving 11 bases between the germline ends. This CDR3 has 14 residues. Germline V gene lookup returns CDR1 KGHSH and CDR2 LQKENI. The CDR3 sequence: CASSPGGPNYEQYF. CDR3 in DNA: TGTGCCAGCTCACCAGGCGGGCCGAACTACGAGCAGTACTTC. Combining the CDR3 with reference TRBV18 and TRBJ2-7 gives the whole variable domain NAGVMQNPRHLVRRRGQEARLRCSPMKGHSHVYWYRQLPEEGLKFMVYLQKENIIDESGMPKERFSAEFPKEGPSILRIQQVVRGDSAAYFCASSPGGPNYEQYFGPGTRLTVT.

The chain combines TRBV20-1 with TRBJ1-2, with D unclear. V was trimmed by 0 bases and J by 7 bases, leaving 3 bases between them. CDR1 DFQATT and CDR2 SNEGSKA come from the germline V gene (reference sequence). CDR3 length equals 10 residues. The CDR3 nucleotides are TGCAGTGCTAGAGACGGTGGCTACACCTTC. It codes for CSARDGGYTF.

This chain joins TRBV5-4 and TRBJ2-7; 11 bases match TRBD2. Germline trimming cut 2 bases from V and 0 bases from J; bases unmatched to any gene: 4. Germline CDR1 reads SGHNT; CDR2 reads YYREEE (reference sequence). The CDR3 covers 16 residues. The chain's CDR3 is CASSFGGTSGSYEQYF. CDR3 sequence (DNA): TGTGCCAGCAGCTTCGGGGGGACTAGCGGCTCCTACGAGCAGTACTTC.

The CDR3 region is CASSTRTGALGEAFF. CDR3 sequence (DNA): TGTGCCAGCAGCACTCGGACAGGGGCGCTTGGTGAAGCTTTCTTT. This chain uses TRBV5-4 with TRBJ1-1; TRBD1 agrees at 9 bases. Germline assignment: CDR1 SGHNT and CDR2 YYREEE (reference sequence). V gave up 4 bases and J gave up 7 bases; unmatched junction bases: 11. The CDR3 extends over 15 amino acids.

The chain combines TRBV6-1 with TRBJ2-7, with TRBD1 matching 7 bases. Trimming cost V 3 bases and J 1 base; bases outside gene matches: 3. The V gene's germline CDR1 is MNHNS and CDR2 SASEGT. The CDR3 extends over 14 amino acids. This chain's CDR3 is CASSDADRSYEQYF. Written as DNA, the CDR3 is TGTGCCAGCAGTGATGCGGACAGGTCCTACGAGCAGTACTTC.

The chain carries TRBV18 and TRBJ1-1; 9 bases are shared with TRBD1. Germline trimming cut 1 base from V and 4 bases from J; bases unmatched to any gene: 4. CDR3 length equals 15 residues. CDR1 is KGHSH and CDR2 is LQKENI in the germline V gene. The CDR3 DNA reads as TGTGCCAGCTCACCACTACAGGGGGCGGGCACTGAAGCTTTCTTT. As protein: CASSPLQGAGTEAFF.

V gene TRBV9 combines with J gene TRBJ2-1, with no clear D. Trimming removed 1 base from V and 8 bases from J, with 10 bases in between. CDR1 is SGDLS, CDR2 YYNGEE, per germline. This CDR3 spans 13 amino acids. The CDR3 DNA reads TGTGCCAGCAGCGTACTGGGCCGCGATGAGCAGTTCTTC. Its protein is CASSVLGRDEQFF.

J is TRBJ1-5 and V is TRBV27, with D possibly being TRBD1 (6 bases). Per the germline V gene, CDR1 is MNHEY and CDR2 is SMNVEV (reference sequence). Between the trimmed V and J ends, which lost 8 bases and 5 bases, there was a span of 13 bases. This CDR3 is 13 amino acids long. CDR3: CASGMNRDQPQHF. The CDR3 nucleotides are TGTGCCAGCGGGATGAACAGGGATCAGCCCCAGCATTTT.

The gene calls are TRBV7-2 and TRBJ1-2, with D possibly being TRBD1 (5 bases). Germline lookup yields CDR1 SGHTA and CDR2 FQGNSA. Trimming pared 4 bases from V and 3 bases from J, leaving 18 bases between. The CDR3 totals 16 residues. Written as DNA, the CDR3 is TGTGCCAGCAGCTCCCGTTCGTGGGGGGAGGACTATGGCTACACCTTC. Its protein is CASSSRSWGEDYGYTF.

The CDR3 region is CASSEFSYSNQPQHF. The CDR3 DNA reads TGTGCCAGCAGTGAGTTCAGTTATAGCAATCAGCCCCAGCATTTT. This rearrangement joins TRBV25-1 to TRBJ1-5; D is ambiguous. This CDR3 is built from 15 residues. V dropped 3 bases and J dropped 0 bases, with 9 bases sitting between them. Germline-derived CDR1 and CDR2 are MGHDK and SYGVNS.

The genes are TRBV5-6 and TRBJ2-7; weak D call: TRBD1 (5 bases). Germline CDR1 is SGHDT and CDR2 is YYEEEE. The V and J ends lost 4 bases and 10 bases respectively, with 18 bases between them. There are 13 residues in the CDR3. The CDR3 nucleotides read TGTGCCAGCAGCCCCAGCGACAGCTCCATACAGTACTTC. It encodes CASSPSDSSIQYF.

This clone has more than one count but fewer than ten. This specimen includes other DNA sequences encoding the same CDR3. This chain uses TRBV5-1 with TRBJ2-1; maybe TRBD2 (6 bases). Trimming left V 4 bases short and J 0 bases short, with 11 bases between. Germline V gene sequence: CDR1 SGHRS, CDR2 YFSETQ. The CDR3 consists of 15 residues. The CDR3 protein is CASSLGLSSYNEQFF. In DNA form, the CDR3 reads TGCGCCAGCAGCCTGGGACTGAGCTCCTACAATGAGCAGTTCTTC.

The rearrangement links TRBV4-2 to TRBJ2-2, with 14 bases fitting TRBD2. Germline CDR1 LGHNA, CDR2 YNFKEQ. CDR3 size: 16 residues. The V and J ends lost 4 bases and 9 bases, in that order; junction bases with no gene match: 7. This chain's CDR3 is CASSLGLAGGVRELFF. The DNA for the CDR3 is TGTGCCAGCAGCCTAGGACTAGCGGGAGGCGTGAGGGAGCTGTTTTTT.

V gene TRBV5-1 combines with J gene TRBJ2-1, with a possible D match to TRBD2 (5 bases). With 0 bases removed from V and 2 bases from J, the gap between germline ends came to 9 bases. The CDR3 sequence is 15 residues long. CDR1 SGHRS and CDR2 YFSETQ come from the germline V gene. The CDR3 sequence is CASSLGGDPYNEQFF. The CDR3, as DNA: TGCGCCAGCAGCTTGGGGGGAGATCCCTACAATGAGCAGTTCTTC.

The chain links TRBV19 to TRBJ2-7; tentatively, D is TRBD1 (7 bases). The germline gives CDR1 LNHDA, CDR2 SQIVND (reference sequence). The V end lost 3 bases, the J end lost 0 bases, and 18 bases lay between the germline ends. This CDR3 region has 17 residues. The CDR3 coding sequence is TGTGCCAGTAGTATTGGAGGGGGCGCTACCCTCTCCTACGAGCAGTACTTC. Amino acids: CASSIGGGATLSYEQYF.

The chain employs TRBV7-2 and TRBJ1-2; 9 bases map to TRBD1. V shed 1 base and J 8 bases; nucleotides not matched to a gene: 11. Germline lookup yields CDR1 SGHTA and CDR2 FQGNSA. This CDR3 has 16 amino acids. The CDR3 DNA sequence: TGTGCCAGCAGCTTAGATTGGGACAGGGTTTGGGAAGGCTACACCTTC. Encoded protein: CASSLDWDRVWEGYTF.

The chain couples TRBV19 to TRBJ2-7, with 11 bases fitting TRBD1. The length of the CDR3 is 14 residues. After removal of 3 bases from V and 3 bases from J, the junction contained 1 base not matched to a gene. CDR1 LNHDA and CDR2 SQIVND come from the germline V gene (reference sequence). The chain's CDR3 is CASSMGTGGYEQYF. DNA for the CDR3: TGTGCCAGTAGTATGGGGACAGGGGGCTACGAGCAGTACTTC.

The CDR3 sequence is CASSFPSRSSEQFF. CDR3 in DNA: TGTGCCAGCAGTTTTCCTTCTAGATCCTCTGAGCAGTTCTTC. The chain is built from TRBV28 and TRBJ2-1; D remains ambiguous. Germline V gene data show CDR1 as MDHEN and CDR2 as SYDVKM. With 3 bases removed from V and 9 bases from J, the gap between germline ends came to 15 bases. The CDR3 is 14 amino acids.